The 32 T cell receptor beta chains in this list originate from one sample, sequenced in a study of beta chain features in type 1 diabetes. Every bit of the isolated RNA underwent reverse transcription, so sequencing read expressed TCRB transcripts. Profiled with immunoSEQ multiplex PCR; TCRdb holds only in-frame clones, not every one. The table shows about 150,000 clones, with 7% to 10% occurring only once. Source material: central memory CD4+ T cells from blood. The receptor set was obtained from a man aged 18 to 30 in good health.

This clone was found a few times. The chain couples TRBV2 to TRBJ1-6; the D gene is possibly TRBD1 (6 bases). CDR1 and CDR2 (germline): SNHLY, FYNNEI. V dropped 8 bases and J dropped 4 bases, with 12 bases sitting between them. There are 14 residues in the CDR3. Here the CDR3 reads CASAGQLYNSPLHF. CDR3 DNA: TGTGCCAGCGCCGGACAGCTGTATAATTCACCCCTCCACTTT.

The chain recombines TRBV11-3 with TRBJ2-1, with D possibly TRBD2 on 6 matching bases. Germline CDR1 and CDR2: SGHNT and YENEEA. Trimming cost V 1 base and J 2 bases, with 6 bases left between them. This CDR3 region has 14 residues. The chain's CDR3 is CASSLAGAYNEQFF. The DNA of the CDR3 is TGTGCCAGCAGCTTAGCGGGGGCCTACAATGAGCAGTTCTTC.

This clone appeared a few times. CDR3: CASSQGIWDSSYEQYF. For the CDR3, the DNA is TGTGCCAGCAGCCAAGGTATTTGGGACTCCTCCTACGAGCAGTACTTC. The chain recombines TRBV4-2 with TRBJ2-7; D might be TRBD2 (6 bases). This CDR3 is built from 16 residues. CDR1 is LGHNA and CDR2 is YNFKEQ in the germline V gene. Trimming left V 1 base short and J 0 bases short, with 13 bases between.

The table lists this clone with a few counts. The chain links TRBV4-3 to TRBJ1-3, with TRBD1 as a possible D gene (6 bases). Trimming took 0 bases from V and 0 from J, leaving 12 bases between them. The CDR3 is 17 residues long. Germline-derived CDR1 and CDR2 are LGHNA and YSLEER. The CDR3 region has the DNA TGCGCCAGCAGCCAAGATTGGACAGAACCCTCTGGAAACACCATATATTTT. Amino acid sequence: CASSQDWTEPSGNTIYF.

This clone occurred a few times. The rearrangement joins TRBV7-2 to TRBJ2-4, with 7 positions matching TRBD2. The length of the CDR3 is 14 residues. The ends lost 0 bases at V and 5 bases at J; junction bases unmatched: 1. Per the germline V gene, CDR1 is SGHTA and CDR2 is FQGNSA. The CDR3 here is CASSLAGRENIQYF. In nucleotides, the CDR3 is TGTGCCAGCAGCTTAGCGGGGAGGGAAAACATTCAGTACTTC.

The gene calls are TRBV28 and TRBJ1-2; D possibly corresponds to TRBD1 (5 bases). The CDR3 spans 14 residues. With 2 bases removed from V and 8 bases from J, the gap between germline ends came to 15 bases. Germline assignment: CDR1 MDHEN and CDR2 SYDVKM. CDR3 nucleotides: TGTGCCAGCAGTTTACAGGGTGCTAGGTGGGGCTACACCTTC. Its translation: CASSLQGARWGYTF.

The J gene is TRBJ1-6, the V gene TRBV5-6, with D possibly matching TRBD1 (6 bases). V was clipped by 4 bases and J by 10 bases, with 21 bases between them. Germline CDR1 reads SGHDT; CDR2 reads YYEEEE. This CDR3 region has 16 residues. The CDR3, as DNA: TGTGCCAGCAGCCCGATAGGGGGGGCCCGGGGGTCACCCCTCCACTTT. Translating it yields CASSPIGGARGSPLHF.

The chain has TRBV7-2 and TRBJ1-6, with D perhaps matching TRBD1 (5 bases). The V gene lost 10 bases and the J gene lost 7 bases, with 14 bases spanning the gap. Germline-derived CDR1 and CDR2 are SGHTA and FQGNSA. The CDR3 spans 13 residues. CDR3 protein: CATMTEINSPLHF. The CDR3 DNA is TGTGCCACCATGACAGAGATCAATTCACCCCTCCACTTT.

The table lists this clone with many counts. The CDR3, as DNA: TGTGCCAGTAAGCAGGCTTCTGGGGCCAACGTCCTGACTTTC. Amino acids: CASKQASGANVLTF. The chain combines TRBV19 with TRBJ2-6; no clear D gene. The CDR3 consists of 14 residues. Trimming shortened V by 7 bases and J by 1 base, and 8 bases separated the two germline ends. CDR1 is LNHDA, CDR2 SQIVND, per germline (reference sequence).

V gene TRBV4-2 combines with J gene TRBJ1-4, with D possibly being TRBD1 (5 bases). The germline V gene encodes CDR1 LGHNA and CDR2 YNFKEQ. This CDR3 spans 13 amino acids. Between the trimmed V and J ends, which lost 9 bases and 3 bases, there was a span of 11 bases. The chain's CDR3 is CASQGRANEKLFF. In DNA form, the CDR3 reads TGTGCCAGTCAGGGCAGGGCTAATGAAAAACTGTTTTTT.

This clone occurred a few times. A much bigger clone sits one base away, suggesting this may be a read error. This chain uses TRBV2 with TRBJ2-3; no reliable D call. Trimming took 5 bases from V and 1 from J, leaving 7 bases between them. The CDR3 totals 13 residues. Germline CDR1 and CDR2: SNHLY and FYNNEI. The CDR3 spells CASSLLRTDTQYF. The CDR3 DNA follows: TGTGCCAGCAGTTTACTTCGCACAGATACGCAGTATTTT.

The rearrangement links TRBV18 to TRBJ2-1; 9 nucleotides align to TRBD1. The CDR3 is 16 amino acids. V lost 3 bases and J lost 6; bases outside the gene matches: 9. Germline CDR1 reads KGHSH; CDR2 reads LQKENI. The CDR3 sequence: CASSPPGTGMSNEQFF. The CDR3 region has the DNA TGTGCCAGCTCACCCCCTGGGACAGGGATGAGCAATGAGCAGTTCTTC.

A word on this clone: The same CDR3 can be traced to other DNA sequences in this sample. This chain links TRBV30 with TRBJ2-2; tentatively, D is TRBD1 (6 bases). Trimming removed 3 bases from V and 0 bases from J, with 8 bases in between. CDR1 is GTSNPN and CDR2 is SVGIG in the germline V gene (reference sequence). The CDR3 is made up of 14 amino acids. The CDR3 bases are TGTGCCTGGAGGACAGGTCCGAACACCGGGGAGCTGTTTTTT. The encoded protein is CAWRTGPNTGELFF.

This rearrangement joins TRBV7-9 to TRBJ2-7, with 8 bases identical to TRBD1. CDR3 length: 15 residues. In germline, CDR1 is SEHNR, CDR2 FQNEAQ (reference sequence). With V trimmed by 2 bases and J by 4 bases, 7 bases remained unmatched. CDR3 loop: CASSLLGTGVYEQYF. CDR3 bases: TGTGCCAGCAGCTTATTAGGGACAGGAGTGTACGAGCAGTACTTC. Supplemented by reference TRBV7-9 and TRBJ2-7, the full variable domain reads DTGVSQNPRHKITKRGQNVTFRCDPISEHNRLYWYRQTLGQGPEFLTYFQNEAQLEKSRLLSDRFSAERPKGSFSTLEIQRTEQGDSAMYLCASSLLGTGVYEQYFGPGTRLTVT.

This chain connects TRBV5-4 to TRBJ2-2, with D possibly matching TRBD1 (6 bases). Germline CDR1 and CDR2: SGHNT and YYREEE (reference sequence). V lost 4 bases and J lost 3, with 10 bases in between. The CDR3 runs to 14 residues. The CDR3 is CASSHAGDTGELFF. The CDR3 nucleotides are TGTGCCAGCAGCCACGCAGGGGACACCGGGGAGCTGTTTTTT.

The J gene is TRBJ2-1, the V gene TRBV25-1, with D possibly being TRBD2 (6 bases). The CDR3 has 15 residues. Trimming pared 3 bases from V and 4 bases from J, leaving 13 bases between. Per germline, CDR1 MGHDK and CDR2 SYGVNS. The CDR3 nucleotides read TGTGCCAGCAGTGATATAGGAGGGGAATACAATGAGCAGTTCTTC. It encodes CASSDIGGEYNEQFF.

The sample holds a few counts of this clone. The chain carries TRBV7-2 and TRBJ2-7; 7 nucleotides line up with TRBD1. Trimming at V came to 4 bases and at J to 4 bases, leaving 7 bases not matched to a gene. This CDR3 has 14 amino acids. Germline loops: CDR1 SGHTA, CDR2 FQGNSA. The CDR3 DNA sequence: TGTGCCAGCAGCTCCTACAGGGGAAATTACGAGCAGTACTTC. Its translation is CASSSYRGNYEQYF.

A few counts support this clone. The rearrangement joins TRBV2 to TRBJ2-3; TRBD2 aligns across 13 bases. CDR1 and CDR2 (germline): SNHLY, FYNNEI. This CDR3 has 15 residues. After removal of 6 bases from V and 4 bases from J, the junction contained 4 bases not matched to a gene. The CDR3 loop reads CASRRTSGGADTQYF. In nucleotides, the CDR3 is TGTGCCAGCAGAAGGACTAGCGGGGGTGCAGATACGCAGTATTTT.

J is TRBJ2-5 and V is TRBV5-4, with 9 bases that match TRBD2. CDR3 size: 16 residues. J gave up 4 bases and V 4 bases, and 11 bases lay outside the gene matches. CDR1 SGHNT and CDR2 YYREEE come from the germline V gene (reference sequence). This chain's CDR3 is CASSPGAGGRGETQYF. CDR3 DNA: TGTGCCAGCAGCCCCGGGGCGGGGGGGCGGGGAGAGACCCAGTACTTC.

This clone was counted a few times. V and J are TRBV7-9 and TRBJ2-1; possible D gene TRBD2, 6 bases. The CDR3 totals 14 residues. Germline V gene data show CDR1 as SEHNR and CDR2 as FQNEAQ (reference sequence). The V end lost 0 bases, the J end lost 9 bases, and 12 bases lay between the germline ends. The CDR3 loop is CASSLATEGPEQFF. DNA for the CDR3: TGTGCCAGCAGCTTAGCCACGGAGGGACCTGAGCAGTTCTTC. The variable domain in full, with the rest retrieved from reference TRBV7-9 and TRBJ2-1, is DTGVSQNPRHKITKRGQNVTFRCDPISEHNRLYWYRQTLGQGPEFLTYFQNEAQLEKSRLLSDRFSAERPKGSFSTLEIQRTEQGDSAMYLCASSLATEGPEQFFGPGTRLTVL.

CDR3 sequence: CASSNQAGVPTDTQYF. The CDR3 DNA follows: TGCGCCAGCAGCAACCAAGCGGGGGTTCCCACAGATACGCAGTATTTT. The V gene is TRBV5-1, the J gene TRBJ2-3, with 8 bases fitting TRBD2. V dropped 4 bases and J dropped 2; count of bases not matched to a gene: 9. In germline, CDR1 is SGHRS, CDR2 YFSETQ. The CDR3 runs to 16 residues.

CDR3 DNA: TGCGCCAGCAGCCAAGATCACAGTCGTTTCACTGAAGCTTTCTTT. Protein: CASSQDHSRFTEAFF. The V call is TRBV4-3, the J call TRBJ1-1; D unresolved. The CDR3 totals 15 residues. Trimming removed 0 bases at V and 4 bases at J, with 12 bases between. The germline V gene encodes CDR1 LGHNA and CDR2 YSLEER.

The chain couples TRBV4-1 to TRBJ2-7; 11 nucleotides align to TRBD2. Germline V CDR1 and CDR2: MGHRA, YSYEKL. V shed 1 base and J 1 base; nucleotides not matched to a gene: 6. CDR3 length: 17 residues. This chain's CDR3 is CASSQAALAGGSYEQYF. The CDR3 DNA is TGCGCCAGCAGCCAAGCGGCCCTAGCGGGGGGTTCCTACGAGCAGTACTTC.

The chain carries TRBV19 and TRBJ1-1, with D perhaps TRBD1 (6 bases). V was clipped by 5 bases and J by 0 bases, with 13 bases between them. There are 15 residues in the CDR3. Per the germline V gene, CDR1 is LNHDA and CDR2 is SQIVND (reference sequence). The CDR3 DNA sequence: TGTGCCAGTAGTGTACAGGGTCCTCTGAACACTGAAGCTTTCTTT. It codes for CASSVQGPLNTEAFF. Looking up the rest from reference TRBV19 and TRBJ1-1 gives the full variable domain: DGGITQSPKYLFRKEGQNVTLSCEQNLNHDAMYWYRQDPGQGLRLIYYSQIVNDFQKGDIAEGYSVSREKKESFPLTVTSAQKNPTAFYLCASSVQGPLNTEAFFGQGTRLTVV.

This clone was recorded a few times. The genes are TRBV29-1 and TRBJ1-1, with 8 bases fitting TRBD1. The CDR3 runs 13 residues. The V segment lost 6 bases and the J segment 3 bases; nucleotides outside the gene matches: 6. Germline CDR1 and CDR2: SQVTM and ANQGSEA. The CDR3 here is CSVKGQVDTEAFF. CDR3 nucleotides: TGCAGCGTGAAGGGACAGGTAGACACTGAAGCTTTCTTT.

This clone occurred many times. The CDR3 spells CASRGAGINQETQYF. The CDR3 nucleotides are TGCGCCAGCAGGGGAGCGGGGATCAACCAAGAGACCCAGTACTTC. The chain joins TRBV23-1 to TRBJ2-5; 7 bases agree with TRBD2. TRBV23-1 is an ORF, with its function uncertain. This CDR3 is built from 15 residues. V shed 6 bases and J 0 bases; nucleotides not matched to a gene: 7.

The V call is TRBV11-3, the J call TRBJ1-1; tentatively, D is TRBD1 (6 bases). V was shortened by 1 base and J by 1 base, with 10 bases between the two germline ends. Germline V gene lookup returns CDR1 SGHNT and CDR2 YENEEA. This CDR3 comprises 15 residues. The CDR3 here is CASSLGGRGNTEAFF. The CDR3 DNA reads as TGTGCCAGCAGCTTAGGTGGCAGGGGGAACACTGAAGCTTTCTTT.

Only a few counts were recorded for this clone. The V call is TRBV6-6, the J call TRBJ2-7, with unresolved D. The germline V and J ends were trimmed by 7 bases and 0 bases, with 13 bases remaining between them. Germline-derived CDR1 and CDR2 are MNHNY and SVGAGI (reference sequence). The CDR3 is made up of 14 amino acids. CDR3 region: CASKATVSSYEQYF. CDR3 nucleotides: TGTGCCAGCAAAGCCACCGTTAGCTCCTACGAGCAGTACTTC.

This clone was counted a few times. This rearrangement joins TRBV10-3 to TRBJ1-6; TRBD1 matches at 9 bases. The germline gives CDR1 ENHRY, CDR2 SYGVKD. V was pared by 2 bases and J by 9 bases, with 5 bases of the junction left unmatched. The CDR3 is 15 amino acids. The CDR3 sequence is CAISEDRGISSPLHF. The CDR3 DNA reads TGTGCCATCAGTGAGGACAGGGGGATAAGTTCACCCCTCCACTTT.

This clone was observed a handful of times. CDR3 coding DNA: TGTGCCAGTAGCCCGGGACAGGGCCCAATTGAAAAACTGTTTTTT. Translated: CASSPGQGPIEKLFF. This chain joins TRBV19 and TRBJ1-4; TRBD1 matches at 9 bases. The germline CDR1 and CDR2 sequences are LNHDA and SQIVND (reference sequence). V gave up 6 bases and J gave up 7 bases; unmatched junction bases: 9. This CDR3 has 15 residues.

This clone showed up just a few times. The V gene is TRBV5-1, the J gene TRBJ2-7; 10 nucleotides match TRBD2. Germline-derived CDR1 and CDR2 are SGHRS and YFSETQ. The CDR3 has 18 amino acids. Losses at the gene ends were 4 bases for V and 0 bases for J; bases not matched to a gene: 13. For the CDR3, the DNA is TGCGCCAGCAGCAGGGAGGCTAGCGGGGGCCGTAGCTCCTACGAGCAGTACTTC. Translating it yields CASSREASGGRSSYEQYF.

This clone was picked up a small number of times. The CDR3 DNA is TGTGCCAGCAGCTCGGACAGGGCGTCCGGTGAAAAACTGTTTTTT. Amino acids: CASSSDRASGEKLFF. The chain joins TRBV5-4 to TRBJ1-4; 8 nucleotides agree with TRBD1. The CDR3 covers 15 residues. J was trimmed by 7 bases and V by 3 bases; bases with no gene match: 8. The germline CDR1 and CDR2 sequences are SGHNT and YYREEE (reference sequence).